The clone carrying this T cell receptor (beta chain) rates as medium-sized. What it binds is not known. This entry belongs to a study of early T cells in non-severe SARS-CoV-2 infection. Study in general: Sequencing of bulk RNA from unsorted whole blood was done, without chain pairing. Points from the study as a whole: Lookups in VDJdb leaned toward anti-spike CD8 responses and missed private and CD4 specificities.

Unique molecular identifiers were added to individual cDNA molecules. TCRdb passed the 5' RACE reads through MiXCR, listing each CDR3 protein once. Of about 30,000 distinct CDR3 sequences listed, approximately 5.2% were seen once; the top ten hold 3.5% to 4%. The clonotype originates from an adult who was a healthcare worker with PCR-confirmed SARS-CoV-2 infection or an uninfected control (not recorded which). The sequenced material came from whole blood.

The CDR3 DNA reads TGCAGTGCTATCCGGACAGGGGCTCAGCCCCAGCATTTT. This gives the protein CSAIRTGAQPQHF. The chain joins TRBV20-1 to TRBJ1-5; TRBD1 matches 9 bases. The germline CDR1 and CDR2 sequences are DFQATT and SNEGSKA (reference sequence). This CDR3 comprises 13 residues. Trimming at V came to 4 bases and at J to 6 bases, leaving 4 bases not matched to a gene.